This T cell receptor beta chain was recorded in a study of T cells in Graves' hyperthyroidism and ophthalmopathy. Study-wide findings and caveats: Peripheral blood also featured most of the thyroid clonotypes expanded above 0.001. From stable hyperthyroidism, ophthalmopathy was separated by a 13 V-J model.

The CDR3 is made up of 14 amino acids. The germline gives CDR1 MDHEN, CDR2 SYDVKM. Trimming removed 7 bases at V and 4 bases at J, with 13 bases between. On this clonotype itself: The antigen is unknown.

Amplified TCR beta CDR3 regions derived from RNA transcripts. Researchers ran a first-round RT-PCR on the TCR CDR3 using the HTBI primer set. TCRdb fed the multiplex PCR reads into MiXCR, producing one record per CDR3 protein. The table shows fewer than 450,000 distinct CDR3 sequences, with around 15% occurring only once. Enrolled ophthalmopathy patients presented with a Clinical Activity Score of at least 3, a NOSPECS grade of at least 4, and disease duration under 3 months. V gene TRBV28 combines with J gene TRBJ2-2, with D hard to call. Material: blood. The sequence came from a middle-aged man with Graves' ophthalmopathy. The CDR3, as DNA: TGTGCCAGCACCAGAGTGCCAGTCACCGGGGAGCTGTTTTTT. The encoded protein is CASTRVPVTGELFF.